The following is a TCR beta chain sequence with its context. MiXCR, run by TCRdb on the RT-PCR reads, gives a single entry per CDR3 protein. In the table there are more than 600,000 distinct CDR3 sequences, about 14% of which are singletons. The CDR3 covers 16 residues. The germline V gene encodes CDR1 DFQATT and CDR2 SNEGSKA (reference sequence). The ends lost 1 base at V and 4 bases at J; junction bases unmatched: 8. What was sequenced was memory CD4+ T cells from blood. The sequence came from a female donor in good health, serving as a healthy control. This sequence joins TRBV20-1 and TRBJ2-1; 9 bases match TRBD2. The CDR3 region has the DNA TGCAGTGCTAGAGCGCTTAGCGGGAGTTCGTACAATGAGCAGTTCTTC. Protein sequence: CSARALSGSSYNEQFF.